This T cell receptor beta chain was recovered during a study of T-cell memory formation after mild COVID-19. The CDR3 covers 16 residues. Trimming stripped 3 bases from V and 0 bases from J, with 12 bases between. Only a few counts were recorded for this clonotype. Its antigen is undetermined. From the 5' RACE reads, TCRdb called clonotypes with MiXCR, one entry per CDR3 protein. The sample lists about 360,000 distinct CDR3 sequences; approximately 15% were seen once. Findings and caveats of the study: Clones that shrank (day 15 to 85) were balanced CD4/CD8, whereas later expanders leaned CD4+. Memory from before infection featured some responding clones, which suggests cross-reactive memory joined.

Sequencing used PBMCs or a T cell subset sorted from them (not recorded which). The sequence derives from a man aged 18 to 29 who had mild COVID-19 (a few samples of this study predate the infection). Cell type and time point are not known. The chain employs TRBV12-3 or TRBV12-4 and TRBJ1-5, with D hard to call. CDR3 bases: TGTGCCAGCAGTTTGGGTAATATACATAGCAATCAGCCCCAGCATTTT. This translates into CASSLGNIHSNQPQHF.